This entry concerns a single T cell receptor beta chain. This entry comes from a study of shared clonotypes between healthy human individuals. Study overall: For every donor, three CD4 naive, three CD4 memory, two CD8 naive and one CD8 memory plates were used.

At a deep level, the assay was run. Here immunoSEQ multiplex PCR was the method, and the copy in TCRdb shows in-frame clones only, minus some. The repertoire holds approximately 980,000 clones, with less than 85% as singletons. The CDR3 is made up of 11 amino acids. The ends were cut back, 4 bases at V and 4 bases at J, with 7 bases in the middle. The germline V gene has CDR1 DFQATT and CDR2 SNEGSKA (reference sequence). The sequenced sample was memory CD4+ T cells sorted from blood. Subset described: CD45RA-negative fraction. The chain combines TRBV20-1 with TRBJ2-5; D remains unclear. This clonotype was sampled from a man aged 18-30 years in good health. The CDR3 loop reads CSAIVLETQYF. The CDR3 DNA is TGCAGTGCTATAGTTTTAGAGACCCAGTACTTC.